This TCR beta chain was identified during a study of blood T cells in healthy people across ages. Study results and limitations: Investigators treated diversity estimates from one million T cells as underestimates.

Points on this clonotype: The antigen remains undetermined.

Trimming removed 4 bases from V and 9 bases from J; junction bases left unmatched: 15. The CDR3 sequence is 16 residues long. The germline V gene encodes CDR1 LGHNA and CDR2 YSLEER. Sample-barcoded 5' priming and a J-beta primer mix drove a second PCR of about 6 to 12 cycles. One entry per CDR3 protein, called by TCRdb with MiXCR from the 5' RACE reads. The table includes fewer than 2 million distinct CDR3 sequences, roughly 43% detected once. This TCR was recovered from a human donor in good health. The V gene is TRBV4-3, the J gene TRBJ2-7; TRBD1 matches 10 bases. The sample consisted of blood. The CDR3 spells CASSRITGTGDNGQYF. CDR3 sequence (DNA): TGCGCCAGCAGCCGCATAACCGGGACAGGGGACAACGGGCAGTACTTC.